This is a list of T cell receptor beta chains from one sample in a study of CD8+CD57+ T cells in acquired aplastic anemia. Via MiXCR, TCRdb re-called the reads, giving one row per CDR3 protein. The sample has about 98,000 distinct CDR3 sequences; 55% to 75% are singletons. Material: sorted CD4+, CD8+, or CD8+CD57+ T cells (not recorded which) from PBMCs. The origin of the receptors is a human donor with aplastic anemia. Both conserved end residues are part of each CDR3. A D gene is named only where the DNA matches it firmly. A clone size is listed for some rows: how often the clone was seen (once, few, many), or a class if it is expanded.

- - TRBJ1-1 TRBV20-1 TGCAGTGCTAGGGGACTCCGACAAGAAGCTTTCTTT CSARGLRQEAFF
- - TRBJ2-1 TRBV10-3 TGTGCCATCAGTTCCGGGACTGTATACAATGAGCAGTTCTTC CAISSGTVYNEQFF
- few TRBJ2-7 TRBV7-2 TGTGCCAGCAGCTCCTATAGCGGCGAGCAGTACTTC CASSSYSGEQYF
TRBD2 many TRBJ2-5 TRBV5-8 TGTGCCAGCAGCCGATCGGGACTAGCGGACCTGGTAGGAGCCCAGTACTTC CASSRSGLADLVGAQYF
- once TRBJ2-7 TRBV2 TGCGCCAGCAGCCCGTTGGAGGGTTACGAGCAGTACTTC CASSPLEGYEQYF
- - TRBJ1-5 TRBV20-1 TGCAGTGCGGAAATGGTGGGGGAAGGTCAGCCCCAGCATTTT CSAEMVGEGQPQHF
- many TRBJ2-7 TRBV6-1 TGTGCCAGCAGTCCCACAGGTACTAGCTCCTACGAGCAGTACTTC CASSPTGTSSYEQYF
- many TRBJ2-3 TRBV4-1 TGCGCCAGCAGCCAGTGGGAAGGCTCTAGCACAGATACGCAGTATTTT CASSQWEGSSTDTQYF
TRBD2 many TRBJ2-2 TRBV7-6 TGTGCCAGCAGCCCTTACGTGACTAGCGGAGAGAACACCGGGGAGCTGTTTTTT CASSPYVTSGENTGELFF
TRBD1 many TRBJ2-3 TRBV15 TGTGCCACCAGCAGTGGGACAGGGGACACAGATACGCAGTATTTT CATSSGTGDTDTQYF
- - TRBJ1-5 TRBV12-3/TRBV12-4 TGTGCCAGCAGACAGGGAGTCGGTGGCAATCAGCCCCAGCATTTT CASRQGVGGNQPQHF
- - TRBJ1-4 TRBV10-3 TGTGCCACCTCGGGGCGGAATGAAAAACTGTTTTTT CATSGRNEKLFF
- - TRBJ2-3 TRBV2 TGTGCCAGCAGTGATTCCTTAGACGGGAGCAGTACGCAGTATTTT CASSDSLDGSSTQYF
TRBD1 - TRBJ2-3 TRBV2 TGTGCCAGCATTACGGACAGGGGGGCAGATACGCAGTATTTT CASITDRGADTQYF